This entry lists 4 T cell receptor beta chains sequenced from one sample in a study of blood T cell repertoires in COVID-19. Method: immunoSEQ multiplex PCR; TCRdb's copy keeps in-frame clones and lacks some. The table lists under 250,000 clones, roughly 85% of them singletons. Sample: peripheral blood. Receptor source: a woman between 18 and 29 years old with acute or convalescent COVID-19.

The chain uses TRBV6-5 and TRBJ2-1; tentatively, D is TRBD2 (6 bases). Germline assignment: CDR1 MNHEY and CDR2 SVGAGI. V lost 2 bases and J 7 bases, leaving 12 bases between the germline ends. This CDR3 spans 14 amino acids. The CDR3 nucleotides read TGTGCCAGCAGTTACACGGGACTCCTAAATGAGCAGTTCTTC. This codes for CASSYTGLLNEQFF.

This clone was detected only once. The chain uses TRBV4-1 and TRBJ1-2; D remains unclear. Germline V gene data show CDR1 as MGHRA and CDR2 as YSYEKL. The CDR3 runs to 13 residues. V was pared by 1 base and J by 7 bases, with 10 bases between. The CDR3 spells CASSQATEVGYTF. The DNA for the CDR3 is TGCGCCAGCAGCCAAGCGACGGAGGTTGGCTACACCTTC.

The gene calls are TRBV11-2 and TRBJ1-2; a weak D match, TRBD1 (5 bases). CDR3 size: 15 residues. Trimming left V 5 bases short and J 2 bases short, with 15 bases between. Germline CDR1 SGHAT, CDR2 FQNNGV. CDR3 DNA sequence: TGTGCCAGCAGCCTAGGGGCAGCCATGAACTATGGCTACACCTTC. As protein: CASSLGAAMNYGYTF.

This clone was counted between two and nine times. The rearrangement links TRBV10-3 to TRBJ2-7; the D is unclear. CDR3 length: 13 amino acids. V dropped 2 bases and J dropped 1 base, with 6 bases sitting between them. Per the germline V gene, CDR1 is ENHRY and CDR2 is SYGVKD. The CDR3 coding sequence is TGTGCCATCAGTGAGCGCAGTTCCTACGAGCAGTACTTC. Translated, it gives CAISERSSYEQYF.